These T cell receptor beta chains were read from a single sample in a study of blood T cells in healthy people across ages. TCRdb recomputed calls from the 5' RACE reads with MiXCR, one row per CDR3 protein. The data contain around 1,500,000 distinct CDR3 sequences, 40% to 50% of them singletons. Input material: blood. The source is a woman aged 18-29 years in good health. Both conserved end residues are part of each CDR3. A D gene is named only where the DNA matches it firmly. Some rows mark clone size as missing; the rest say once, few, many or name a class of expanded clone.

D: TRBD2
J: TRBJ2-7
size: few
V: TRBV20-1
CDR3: CSASLTSGRGQYF
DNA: TGCAGTGCTAGTCTGACTAGCGGGAGAGGGCAGTACTTC

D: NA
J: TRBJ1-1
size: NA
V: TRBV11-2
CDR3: CASSPQIGGTEAFF
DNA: TGTGCCAGCAGCCCCCAGATAGGGGGTACTGAAGCTTTCTTT

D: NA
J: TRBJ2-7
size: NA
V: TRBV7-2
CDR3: CASSLQGWEQYF
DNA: TGTGCCAGCAGCTTACAGGGATGGGAGCAGTACTTC

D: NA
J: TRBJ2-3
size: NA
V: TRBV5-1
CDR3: CASSLPGADADTQYF
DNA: TGCGCCAGCAGCTTGCCGGGGGCCGACGCAGATACGCAGTATTTT

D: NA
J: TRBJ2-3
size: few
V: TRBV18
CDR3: CASSRTRYTDTQYF
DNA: TGTGCCAGCTCCCGAACGAGATACACAGATACGCAGTATTTT

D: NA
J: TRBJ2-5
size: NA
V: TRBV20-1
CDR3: CSANSPPVTQYF
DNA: TGCAGTGCTAATAGTCCCCCAGTGACCCAGTACTTC

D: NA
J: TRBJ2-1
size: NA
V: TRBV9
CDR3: CASSVSSWNEQFF
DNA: TGTGCCAGCAGCGTATCCAGCTGGAATGAGCAGTTCTTC

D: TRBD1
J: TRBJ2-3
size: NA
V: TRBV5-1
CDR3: CASSLTGTGGSVSDTQYF
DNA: TGCGCCAGCAGCTTGACCGGGACAGGGGGCTCAGTATCCGATACGCAGTATTTT

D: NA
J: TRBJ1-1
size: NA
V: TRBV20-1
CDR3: CSAGAGYTEAFF
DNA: TGCAGTGCCGGAGCGGGGTACACTGAAGCTTTCTTT

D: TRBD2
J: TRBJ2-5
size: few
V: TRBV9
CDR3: CASSGRTSGFQETQYF
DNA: TGTGCCAGCAGCGGACGGACTAGCGGGTTCCAAGAGACCCAGTACTTC

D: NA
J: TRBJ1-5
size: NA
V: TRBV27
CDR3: CASSPRGEPQHF
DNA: TGTGCCAGCAGTCCCCGGGGGGAGCCCCAGCATTTT

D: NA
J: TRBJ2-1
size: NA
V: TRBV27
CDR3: CASSPAQGNEQFF
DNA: TGTGCCAGCAGTCCCGCCCAGGGTAATGAGCAGTTCTTC

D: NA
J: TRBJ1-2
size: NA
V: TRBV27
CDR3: CASSYGVPNYGYTF
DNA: TGTGCCAGCAGTTATGGAGTTCCTAACTATGGCTACACCTTC

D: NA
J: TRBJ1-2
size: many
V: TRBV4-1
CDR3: CASSQEEGQFYGYTF
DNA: TGCGCCAGCAGCCAAGAAGAAGGGCAGTTCTATGGCTACACCTTC

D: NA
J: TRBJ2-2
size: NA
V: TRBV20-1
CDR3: CSARGLPGTGELFF
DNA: TGCAGTGCTAGAGGTCTCCCGGGCACCGGGGAGCTGTTTTTT

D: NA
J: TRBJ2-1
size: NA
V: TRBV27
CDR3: CASSPLAREQFF
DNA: TGTGCCAGCAGTCCCCTGGCCAGGGAGCAGTTCTTC

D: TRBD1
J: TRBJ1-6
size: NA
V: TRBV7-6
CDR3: CASSFAGTGGFSPLHF
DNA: TGTGCCAGCAGCTTCGCCGGGACAGGGGGCTTTTCACCCCTCCACTTT

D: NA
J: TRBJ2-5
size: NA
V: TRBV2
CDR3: CARKDWVGQETQYF
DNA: TGTGCCAGAAAGGATTGGGTTGGCCAAGAGACCCAGTACTTC

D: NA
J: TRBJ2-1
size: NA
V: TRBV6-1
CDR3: CASRRTGDGNEQFF
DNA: TGTGCCAGCAGACGAACCGGGGACGGCAATGAGCAGTTCTTC

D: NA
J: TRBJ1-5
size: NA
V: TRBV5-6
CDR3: CASSSGGGGWDPQHF
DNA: TGTGCCAGCAGCTCCGGCGGGGGCGGCTGGGATCCCCAGCATTTT

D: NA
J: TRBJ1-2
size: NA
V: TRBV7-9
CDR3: CASSFDQNYGYTF
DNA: TGTGCCAGCAGCTTTGACCAAAACTATGGCTACACCTTC

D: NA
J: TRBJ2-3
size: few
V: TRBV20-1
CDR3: CSATGLSTDTQYF
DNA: TGCAGTGCGACGGGACTTAGCACAGATACGCAGTATTTT

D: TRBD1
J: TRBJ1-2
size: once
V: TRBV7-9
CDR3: CASSSGQDFYGYTF
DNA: TGTGCCAGCAGCTCGGGACAGGACTTCTATGGCTACACCTTC

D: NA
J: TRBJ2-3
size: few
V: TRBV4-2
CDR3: CASSQVRGAADTQYF
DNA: TGTGCCAGCAGCCAAGTTAGGGGTGCCGCAGATACGCAGTATTTT

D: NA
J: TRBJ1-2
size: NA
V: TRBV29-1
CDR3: CSVQTAFGYGYTF
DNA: TGCAGCGTTCAAACGGCGTTCGGCTATGGCTACACCTTC

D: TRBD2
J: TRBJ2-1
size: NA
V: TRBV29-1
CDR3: CSVEDKRGSQFF
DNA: TGCAGCGTTGAAGATAAGCGGGGGTCACAGTTCTTC

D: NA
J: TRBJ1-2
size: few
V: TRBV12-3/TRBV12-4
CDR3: CASSLSGWTPYGYTF
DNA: TGTGCCAGCAGTTTAAGTGGTTGGACACCCTATGGCTACACCTTC

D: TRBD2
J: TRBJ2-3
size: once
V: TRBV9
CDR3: CASSVLGSGGASTDTQYF
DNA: TGTGCCAGCAGCGTATTAGGTAGCGGGGGGGCCAGTACAGATACGCAGTATTTT

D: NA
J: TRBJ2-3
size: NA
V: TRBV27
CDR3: CARSLRDTQYF
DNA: TGTGCCAGAAGTTTGAGAGATACGCAGTATTTT

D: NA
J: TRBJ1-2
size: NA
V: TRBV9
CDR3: CASSLDESSYGYTF
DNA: TGTGCCAGCAGCTTAGATGAGAGCAGCTATGGCTACACCTTC

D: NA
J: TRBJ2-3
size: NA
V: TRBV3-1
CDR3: CASSRKGPDTQYF
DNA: TGTGCCAGCAGCCGCAAAGGACCAGATACGCAGTATTTT

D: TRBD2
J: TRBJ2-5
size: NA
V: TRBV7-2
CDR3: CASDTKWTSANNEQYF
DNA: TGTGCCAGCGACACCAAATGGACTAGCGCGAACAATGAGCAGTACTTC

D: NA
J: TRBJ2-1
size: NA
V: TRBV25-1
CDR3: CASKAPEETQFF
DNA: TGTGCCAGCAAGGCCCCCGAAGAGACCCAGTTCTTC

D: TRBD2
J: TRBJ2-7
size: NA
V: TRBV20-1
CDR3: CSAPERSGGSYEQYF
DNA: TGCAGTGCCCCCGAAAGGAGCGGGGGCAGCTACGAGCAGTACTTC

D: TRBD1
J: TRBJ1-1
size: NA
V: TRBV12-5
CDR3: CASGSLQGATGTEAFF
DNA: TGTGCTAGTGGTTCACTTCAGGGGGCCACCGGGACTGAAGCTTTCTTT

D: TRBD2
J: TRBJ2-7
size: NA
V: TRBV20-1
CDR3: CSARGLAGAGTRYF
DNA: TGCAGTGCTAGGGGACTAGCGGGAGCGGGGACCCGGTACTTC

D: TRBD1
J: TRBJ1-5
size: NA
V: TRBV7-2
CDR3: CASSYLGQTYQPQHF
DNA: TGTGCCAGCAGCTACCTGGGACAGACATATCAGCCCCAGCATTTT

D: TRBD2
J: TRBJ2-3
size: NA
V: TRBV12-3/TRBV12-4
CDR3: CASSLRVGLAGVSSTDTQYF
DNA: TGTGCCAGCAGTTTACGAGTGGGACTAGCGGGAGTATCTAGCACAGATACGCAGTATTTT

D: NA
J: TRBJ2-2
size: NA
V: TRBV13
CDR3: CASSLLGSGASGELFF
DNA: TGTGCCAGCAGCTTACTTGGTTCGGGAGCCAGCGGGGAGCTGTTTTTT

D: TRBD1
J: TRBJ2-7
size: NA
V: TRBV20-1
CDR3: CSATLPGQGTYEQYF
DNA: TGCAGTGCTACCCTACCGGGACAGGGAACCTACGAGCAGTACTTC

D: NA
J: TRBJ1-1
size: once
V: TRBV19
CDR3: CASSWAGRASTEAFF
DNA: TGTGCCAGTAGTTGGGCAGGGAGGGCGAGCACTGAAGCTTTCTTT

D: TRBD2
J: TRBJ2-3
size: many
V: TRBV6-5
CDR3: CASGAGGRTDTQYF
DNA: TGTGCCAGCGGAGCGGGGGGGCGCACAGATACGCAGTATTTT

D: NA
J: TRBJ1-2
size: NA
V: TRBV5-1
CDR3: CASSLFGNTNYGYTF
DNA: TGCGCCAGCAGCTTGTTCGGGAATACTAACTATGGCTACACCTTC

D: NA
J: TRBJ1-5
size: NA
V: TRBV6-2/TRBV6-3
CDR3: CASSYQGKWSLNTNQPRHF
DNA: TGTGCCAGCAGTTACCAGGGGAAATGGTCTCTAAACACCAATCAGCCCCGGCATTTT

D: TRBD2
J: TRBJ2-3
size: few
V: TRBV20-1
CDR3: CSATGAGGLSDTQYF
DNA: TGCAGTGCTACCGGGGCGGGAGGGTTGTCAGATACGCAGTATTTT

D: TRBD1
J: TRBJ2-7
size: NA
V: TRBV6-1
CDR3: CASTATWGQGSYEQYF
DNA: TGTGCCAGCACCGCTACCTGGGGACAGGGCTCCTACGAGCAGTACTTC

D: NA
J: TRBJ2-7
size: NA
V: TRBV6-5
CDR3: CASTSSRGREQYF
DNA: TGTGCCAGCACCTCTTCCCGGGGCCGCGAGCAGTACTTC

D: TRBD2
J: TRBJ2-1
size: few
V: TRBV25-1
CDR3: CASSVSTSGNNEQFF
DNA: TGTGCCAGCAGTGTTTCGACTAGCGGTAATAATGAGCAGTTCTTC

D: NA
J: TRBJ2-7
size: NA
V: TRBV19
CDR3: CASSITRTYEQYF
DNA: TGTGCCAGTAGTATAACACGAACCTACGAGCAGTACTTC

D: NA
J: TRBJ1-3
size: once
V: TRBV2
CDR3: CASVLGQSSGNTIYF
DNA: TGTGCCAGCGTTCTGGGTCAGAGCTCTGGAAACACCATATATTTT

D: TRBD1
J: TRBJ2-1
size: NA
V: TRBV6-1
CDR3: CASSPQTGPVGDEQFF
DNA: TGTGCCAGCAGCCCTCAGACAGGGCCTGTGGGGGATGAGCAGTTCTTC